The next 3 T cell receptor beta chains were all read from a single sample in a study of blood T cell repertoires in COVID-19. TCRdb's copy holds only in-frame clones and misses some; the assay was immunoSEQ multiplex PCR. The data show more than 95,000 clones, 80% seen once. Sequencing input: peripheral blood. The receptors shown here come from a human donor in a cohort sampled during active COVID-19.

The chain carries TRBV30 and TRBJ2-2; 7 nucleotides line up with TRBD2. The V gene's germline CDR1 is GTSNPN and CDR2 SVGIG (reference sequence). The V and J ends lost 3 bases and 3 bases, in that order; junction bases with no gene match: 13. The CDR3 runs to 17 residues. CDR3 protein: CAWRPPHGGGDTGELFF. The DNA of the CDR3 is TGTGCCTGGAGGCCCCCCCATGGGGGAGGGGACACCGGGGAGCTGTTTTTT.

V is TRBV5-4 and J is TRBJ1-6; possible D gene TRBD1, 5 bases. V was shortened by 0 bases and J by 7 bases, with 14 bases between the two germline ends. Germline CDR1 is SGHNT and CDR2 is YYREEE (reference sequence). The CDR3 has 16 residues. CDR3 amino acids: CASSLGSGGWNSPLHF. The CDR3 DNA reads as TGTGCCAGCAGCTTGGGGTCCGGGGGTTGGAATTCACCCCTCCACTTT.

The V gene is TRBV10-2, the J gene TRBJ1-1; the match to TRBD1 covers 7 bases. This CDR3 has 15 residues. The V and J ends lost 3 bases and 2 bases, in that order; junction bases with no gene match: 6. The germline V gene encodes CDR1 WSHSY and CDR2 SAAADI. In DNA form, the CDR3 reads TGCGCCAGCAGTGACCAGACAGGGCTTAACACTGAAGCTTTCTTT. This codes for CASSDQTGLNTEAFF.